This TCR beta chain was captured in a study of blood T cell repertoires in COVID-19. About the study: T cells, B-cell-depleted T cells, or PBMCs supplied cDNA or gDNA.

Participants came from 24 US areas, aged about 18 to 100 years. Cohort 3 donors counted as recovered after two negative PCRs, clearance, or resolved symptoms. The CDR3 is made up of 13 amino acids. V was clipped by 5 bases and J by 7 bases, with 12 bases between them. Germline V gene data show CDR1 as LNHDA and CDR2 as SQIVND (reference sequence). Assay used: immunoSEQ multiplex PCR; TCRdb lists only in-frame clones, some missing. The data contain 390,000 or so clones, around four fifths of them singletons. The origin of this receptor is a woman aged 45-59 years who had recovered from COVID-19. The chain recombines TRBV19 with TRBJ1-5; the D gene is possibly TRBD1 (5 bases). The sequencing sample was made of PBMCs or T cells enriched from blood (not recorded which). The CDR3 coding sequence is TGTGCCAGTAGTTCCAGGGCAGGGCAGCCCCAGCATTTT. Translating it yields CASSSRAGQPQHF. Full variable domain (outside the CDR3, taken from reference TRBV19 and TRBJ1-5): DGGITQSPKYLFRKEGQNVTLSCEQNLNHDAMYWYRQDPGQGLRLIYYSQIVNDFQKGDIAEGYSVSREKKESFPLTVTSAQKNPTAFYLCASSSRAGQPQHFGDGTRLSIL.